This is a list of T cell receptor beta chains from one sample in a study of identifying expanded T cells in peripheral blood. TCRdb keeps only in-frame clones here, not all; method: immunoSEQ multiplex PCR. The table shows around 100,000 clones, with around 89% occurring only once. The sequencing input was blood. These receptors were obtained from a person between 18 and 69 years old in good health. Both conserved end residues are part of each CDR3. The D gene is left open where the match is weak. The size of a clone is reported for some rows only, either as once, few or many, or as a class for expanded clones.

.	TRBV11-2	.	TRBJ2-2	TGTGCCATCCCCCGGACGCGTCTCGCCGGGGAGCTGTTTTTT	CAIPRTRLAGELFF
.	TRBV30	.	TRBJ1-1	TGTGCCTGGAGTGTCGGGGCGAACACTGAAGCTTTCTTT	CAWSVGANTEAFF
TRBD1	TRBV6-5	.	TRBJ1-1	TGTGCCAGCAGGCACCAGGGGGCCGGCACTGAAGCTTTCTTT	CASRHQGAGTEAFF
.	TRBV6-5	.	TRBJ1-3	TGTGCCAGCAGACTATTCAGGACTGGAAACACCATATATTTT	CASRLFRTGNTIYF
TRBD1	TRBV2	few	TRBJ1-5	TGTGCCAGCACTCCAGAGACAGGGGGCAATCAGCCCCAGCATTTT	CASTPETGGNQPQHF
.	TRBV5-1	.	TRBJ1-2	TGCGCCAGCCAAGCCTTGGGGAGGATTGATGGCTACACCTTC	CASQALGRIDGYTF
.	TRBV5-1	.	TRBJ2-2	TGCGCCAGCAGCTTGGCCGGGGGCCAAAACACCGGGGAGCTGTTTTTT	CASSLAGGQNTGELFF
.	TRBV5-1	.	TRBJ2-1	TGCGCCAGCAGCTTGGCTATGAATGAGCAGTTCTTC	CASSLAMNEQFF
TRBD2	TRBV7-2	.	TRBJ2-3	TGTGCCAGCAGCTCTACTAGCGACGATACGCAGTATTTT	CASSSTSDDTQYF
TRBD1	TRBV28	.	TRBJ1-5	TGTGCCAGCAGTTTCCTTGGACAGGGTGGGGATCAGCCCCAGCATTTT	CASSFLGQGGDQPQHF
TRBD1	TRBV2	.	TRBJ1-4	TGTGCCAGCACCTTGACAGGGGTTGTCGAAAAACTGTTTTTT	CASTLTGVVEKLFF
.	TRBV6-1	.	TRBJ2-3	TGTGCCAGCAGTGAATATAGATACCCAGATACGCAGTATTTT	CASSEYRYPDTQYF
.	TRBV7-2	.	TRBJ1-6	TGTGCCAGCAGGAACGACCGAACGAGCTCCTATAATTCACCCCTCCACTTT	CASRNDRTSSYNSPLHF
.	TRBV6-5	.	TRBJ2-7	TGTGCCAGCACTGGGGGGTACGAGCAGTACTTC	CASTGGYEQYF
.	TRBV27	.	TRBJ1-5	TGTGCCAGCAGTTTAACTATAAATCAGCCCCAGCATTTT	CASSLTINQPQHF
.	TRBV9	.	TRBJ2-7	TGTGCCAGCAGCCCCAAGACTAGTCGCTACGAGCAGTACTTC	CASSPKTSRYEQYF
TRBD1	TRBV6-1	.	TRBJ1-5	TGTGCCAGCAGTGAGCAGGGGGCTTTTGAGGAGCCCCAGCATTTT	CASSEQGAFEEPQHF
TRBD2	TRBV5-4	.	TRBJ2-7	TGTGCCAGCAGCTTAGGCGGGAGCAGTTACGAGCAGTACTTC	CASSLGGSSYEQYF
.	TRBV7-9	once	TRBJ2-3	TGTGCCAGCAGCGGATCTGCGGGCACAGATACGCAGTATTTT	CASSGSAGTDTQYF
.	TRBV5-5	once	TRBJ2-6	TGTGCCAGCATTTGGGGGATAGCGGTCTCTGGGGCCAACGTCCTGACTTTC	CASIWGIAVSGANVLTF
.	TRBV4-2	.	TRBJ1-6	TGTGCCAGCAGCCCCGAAACGGGCAGGGCTTATAATTCACCCCTCCACTTT	CASSPETGRAYNSPLHF
TRBD2	TRBV6-5	few	TRBJ2-1	TGTGCCAGCAGTCCTCCACTAGCGAGCAATGAGCAGTTCTTC	CASSPPLASNEQFF
.	TRBV10-1	.	TRBJ1-2	TGCGCCAGCAGTGAGAACAGGAACTATGGCTACACCTTC	CASSENRNYGYTF
TRBD1	TRBV6-6	.	TRBJ2-2	TGTGCCAGCAGACCCGACAGGGACACCGGGGAGCTGTTTTTT	CASRPDRDTGELFF
.	TRBV18	few	TRBJ1-2	TGTGCCAGCTCACCAGCGGCCACCTCCTCTAACTATGGCTACACCTTC	CASSPAATSSNYGYTF
TRBD2	TRBV11-2	.	TRBJ2-3	TGTGCCAGCAGCTCAACCGTCCCGGGACTAGCAGAAGATACGCAGTATTTT	CASSSTVPGLAEDTQYF
.	TRBV18	.	TRBJ2-3	TGTGCCAGCTCACCCGACCCTTGGGGGACGCAGTATTTT	CASSPDPWGTQYF
TRBD2	TRBV5-1	.	TRBJ2-1	TGCGCCAGCAGCTTGATTAGCGGGGGGGCCTATGAGCAGTTCTTC	CASSLISGGAYEQFF
TRBD1	TRBV5-1	many	TRBJ1-2	TGCGCCAGCAGCTTGGAGGACAGGGATAACTATGGCTACACCTTC	CASSLEDRDNYGYTF
.	TRBV5-1	.	TRBJ2-7	TGCGCCAGCAGCTTGGAATGGGGCGGGGTAACCTACGAGCAGTACTTC	CASSLEWGGVTYEQYF
.	TRBV20-1	.	TRBJ1-4	TGCAGTGCTAGGGACAGAGGACTGTTTTTT	CSARDRGLFF